Sequencing of this T cell receptor (beta chain) was carried out in a study of T cells after yellow fever vaccination (dated by TCRdb to between 2018 and 2021). Regarding the complete study: The SMART-Seq v4 Ultra Low Input RNA kit was used to prepare libraries from fractions with low cell numbers. Bulk PBMC replicates and cell subsets were isolated from blood drawn at multiple timepoints before and after both primary and secondary immunization. The cohort comprised two healthy male donors, one aged 18 to 30 and one aged 30 to 40 years. To follow T-cell clones before and after both primary and booster YFV17D yellow fever vaccination, bulk TCR alpha and beta repertoires underwent longitudinal sequencing. Beyond this particular receptor, the publication reports: A small fraction of clonotypes showed up in both the CD4 and CD8 compartments, probably as a result of convergent recombination. The study included only a couple of donors, which limits how far the findings can be generalized. Compared with the primary T-cell response, the secondary T-cell response was weaker but faster, peaking on day 5 rather than day 15. Because abundant contaminating clonotypes from the bulk population could be contained in FACS-sorted repertoires, computational filtering was required. After the booster, most of the clones that had expanded following primary vaccination were detected again (roughly 96% of CD4 and roughly 88% of CD8), which suggests that memory was broadly maintained.

Sample treatment or condition, as interpreted from the label and publication: live attenuated yellow fever vaccine strain. At every blood-draw timepoint, two biological replicates of bulk PBMCs were collected. PBMCs were isolated from peripheral blood using a standard Ficoll-Paque protocol. RNA was extracted with TriZol from bulk PBMCs, CD4 and CD8 fractions, and dextramer-positive and dextramer-negative fractions. The CDR3 contains 15 residues, cysteine and phenylalanine counted. The entry retains the CDR3 DNA only, 45 bases that are in frame from base 1. CDR1 and CDR2 are read off the germline V gene as MDHEN and SYDVKM. At the junction V is shortened by 10 bases and J by 0 bases; bases outside the gene matches: 8. TCR cDNA was made using 5'RACE template switching, a step that added a universal primer site and unique molecular identifiers. cDNA synthesis was primed from both the TCR alpha and TCR beta constant segments. Libraries were amplified in two PCR steps, with sample barcodes and sequencing adapters added in the second step. Sequencing of libraries was performed on Illumina HiSeq 2500 (2x100 bp) or NovaSeq (2x150 bp). Per the source publication's procedure: Demultiplexing of reads and collapsing into UMI consensus sequences were performed with MIGEC, and V(D)J alignment was carried out with MiXCR. Using edgeR on replicate PBMC samples, clonotypes were called vaccine-responding if FDR was below 0.01 and the log2 fold change was above 5 up to day 15. Each bulk clonotype received a CD4 or CD8 identity based on whether the sequenced CD4 or CD8 repertoire contained that clonotype at higher abundance. TCRdb trimmed the raw reads at Q25, called clones with MiXCR and kept productive beta chains. When rows share a CDR3 protein, they turn into one entry using the most common DNA and genes. The authors' filters were not applied to this entry. The sample data list hundreds of thousands of distinct CDR3 sequences, and around an eighth of these were observed just once. About 15% of the sample lies in the top ten.

This clonotype came up a few times. What this receptor recognizes is not known. No qualities accompany the bases; no much larger clone lies one base away. The TCR was taken from a man aged 30-40 years who received the YFV17D yellow fever vaccine. The chain joins TRBV28 to TRBJ2-1, with 8 bases matching TRBD2. Specimen: PBMCs, collected on the day of the yellow fever booster vaccination. The CDR3 is CATGGAVSSYNEQFF. The base sequence is TGTGCCACGGGGGGGGCGGTGAGCTCCTACAATGAGCAGTTCTTC.